Following are 5 T cell receptor beta chains from one sample sequenced in a study of PD-L1 blockade in urothelial cancer. Assay used: immunoSEQ multiplex PCR; TCRdb lists only in-frame clones, some missing. This sample carries approximately 48,000 clones, roughly nine tenths of them seen once, and the ten largest clones take roughly 14%. Sample time point: pretreatment peripheral blood. Specimen: PBMCs, collected around atezolizumab (anti-PD-L1) treatment. All receptors come from a woman in her fifties or sixties with urothelial cancer.

The chain is built from TRBV27 and TRBJ2-7; D might be TRBD1 (5 bases). CDR3 length equals 13 residues. V was cut by 1 base and J by 6 bases, with 10 bases left in between. Per the germline V gene, CDR1 is MNHEY and CDR2 is SMNVEV (reference sequence). Here the CDR3 DNA reads TGTGCCAGCAGTTTATTGGCAGGGTCCGAGCAGTACTTC. Translating it yields CASSLLAGSEQYF.

The V gene is TRBV7-2, the J gene TRBJ2-3, with 8 bases fitting TRBD1. This CDR3 is 14 amino acids long. CDR1 SGHTA and CDR2 FQGNSA come from the germline V gene. After removal of 2 bases from V and 4 bases from J, the junction contained 2 bases not matched to a gene. Written as DNA, the CDR3 is TGTGCCAGCAGCTTAACACAGGGGGCAGATACGCAGTATTTT. It translates to CASSLTQGADTQYF. Combining the CDR3 with reference TRBV7-2 and TRBJ2-3 gives the whole variable domain GAGVSQSPSNKVTEKGKDVELRCDPISGHTALYWYRQSLGQGLEFLIYFQGNSAPDKSGLPSDRFSAERTGGSVSTLTIQRTQQEDSAVYLCASSLTQGADTQYFGPGTRLTVL.

This rearrangement joins TRBV18 to TRBJ1-2; 9 nucleotides match TRBD1. Germline lookup yields CDR1 KGHSH and CDR2 LQKENI. V lost 3 bases to trimming and J lost 6 bases; unmatched junction nucleotides: 8. This CDR3 has 15 residues. The DNA of the CDR3 is TGTGCCAGCTCACCGGGACAGGGAGTTTTAGATGGCTACACCTTC. Translation: CASSPGQGVLDGYTF.

The rearrangement uses TRBV18 and TRBJ1-1, with 7 positions matching TRBD1. The CDR3 is 12 residues long. The germline CDR1 and CDR2 sequences are KGHSH and LQKENI. V lost 3 bases and J lost 10; bases outside the gene matches: 5. The CDR3 bases are TGTGCCAGCTCACCCGGACAGGCCTCAGCTTTCTTT. Translated: CASSPGQASAFF.

The rearrangement uses TRBV2 and TRBJ2-1; tentatively, D is TRBD2 (6 bases). The CDR3 runs 13 residues. V shed 7 bases and J shed 5 bases, with 12 bases lying between them. Germline V gene sequence: CDR1 SNHLY, CDR2 FYNNEI. The DNA for the CDR3 is TGTGCCAGCAACCAGCGGGCTCACAATGAGCAGTTCTTC. Protein product: CASNQRAHNEQFF.